This is a list of T cell receptor beta chains from one sample in a study of vaccination and CD4 T cells after COVID-19. These receptors have no identified antigens. TCRdb reprocessed the PCR reads via MiXCR and lists one record per CDR3 protein. The table lists around 7,700 distinct CDR3 sequences, 50% to 65% of them singletons. The specimen was CD4+ T cells from blood, cultured in vitro. The receptors were sampled from a human donor who had recovered from COVID-19. CDR3s include the opening cysteine and the closing phenylalanine or tryptophan. The D gene is left open where the match is weak. Clone size is stated in some rows and not others, as once, few, many or a class when expanded.

j_gene: TRBJ2-5
v_gene: TRBV7-7
abundance: .
d_gene: .
CDR3nt: TGTGCTAGCAGCTTAGGGCTCTCGGGGGGCAGCCAAGAGACCCAGTACTTC
CDR3aa: CASSLGLSGGSQETQYF

j_gene: TRBJ2-7
v_gene: TRBV30
abundance: .
d_gene: .
CDR3nt: TGTGCCTGGACCATCCTGTCCTCCTACGAGCAGTACTTC
CDR3aa: CAWTILSSYEQYF

j_gene: TRBJ1-5
v_gene: TRBV28
abundance: .
d_gene: .
CDR3nt: TGTGCCAGCAGTTTCCGCAGGGACAATCAGCCCCAGCATTTT
CDR3aa: CASSFRRDNQPQHF

j_gene: TRBJ2-1
v_gene: TRBV6-1
abundance: .
d_gene: .
CDR3nt: TGTGCCAGCAGTCCTGGCCCGTACAATGAGCAGTTCTTC
CDR3aa: CASSPGPYNEQFF

j_gene: TRBJ2-3
v_gene: TRBV6-5
abundance: .
d_gene: .
CDR3nt: TGTGCCAGCAGTTATAGGGGGTTGGGCACAGATACGCAGTATTTT
CDR3aa: CASSYRGLGTDTQYF

j_gene: TRBJ2-7
v_gene: TRBV7-8
abundance: .
d_gene: .
CDR3nt: TGTGCCAGCAGCTTAGGTGGACAGTCCTACGAGCAGTACTTC
CDR3aa: CASSLGGQSYEQYF

j_gene: TRBJ1-6
v_gene: TRBV2
abundance: .
d_gene: TRBD1
CDR3nt: TGTGCCAGCAGGGGACAGGTTAATTCACCCCTCCACTTT
CDR3aa: CASRGQVNSPLHF

j_gene: TRBJ2-7
v_gene: TRBV28
abundance: .
d_gene: .
CDR3nt: TGTGCCAGTTTCGAGTACGGGACCTACGAGCAGTACTTC
CDR3aa: CASFEYGTYEQYF

j_gene: TRBJ1-1
v_gene: TRBV6-1
abundance: few
d_gene: .
CDR3nt: TGTGCCAGCAGTCGGCCGATTGGGGGACCCCGGAGCACTGAAGCTTTCTTT
CDR3aa: CASSRPIGGPRSTEAFF

j_gene: TRBJ2-7
v_gene: TRBV27
abundance: .
d_gene: TRBD2
CDR3nt: TGTGCCAGCAGTTTAAGGGCCTACCTAGGGGGTAGCGGGAGAGTTGAGCAGTACTTC
CDR3aa: CASSLRAYLGGSGRVEQYF

j_gene: TRBJ2-3
v_gene: TRBV18
abundance: .
d_gene: .
CDR3nt: TGTGCCAGCTCACCACAGGGGCGCATGCAGTATTTT
CDR3aa: CASSPQGRMQYF

j_gene: TRBJ1-2
v_gene: TRBV6-1
abundance: few
d_gene: TRBD1
CDR3nt: TGTGCCAGCAGTGCACACCAAAGAACAGGGGGACGCTATGGCTACACCTTC
CDR3aa: CASSAHQRTGGRYGYTF

j_gene: TRBJ2-7
v_gene: TRBV5-1
abundance: .
d_gene: TRBD2
CDR3nt: TGCGCCAGCAGCTTTTTCCGACTAGCGGGAGCCTACGAGCAGTACTTC
CDR3aa: CASSFFRLAGAYEQYF